Below are 9 T cell receptor beta chains sequenced from a single sample in a study of OX40 agonist ivuxolimab in advanced cancers. The protocol was immunoSEQ multiplex PCR, while the TCRdb copy is restricted to in-frame clones and leaves out a portion. The sample lists tens of thousands of clones, about 91% occurring once. The sequenced sample was CD4+ or CD8+ T cells sorted from blood, obtained in a trial of the OX40 agonist ivuxolimab. These receptors were obtained from an adult with an advanced solid tumor such as melanoma, head and neck, liver or kidney cancer.

A few counts support this clone. This rearrangement joins TRBV6-4 to TRBJ2-2; D is undetermined. Germline CDR1 MRHNA, CDR2 SNTAGT. V was trimmed by 7 bases and J by 5 bases, leaving 5 bases between them. This CDR3 region has 11 residues. In nucleotides, the CDR3 is TGTGCCAGCACCTATACCGGGGAGCTGTTTTTT. Its translation is CASTYTGELFF.

The chain joins TRBV11-2 to TRBJ2-1; 9 bases match TRBD2. Germline trimming cut 5 bases from V and 6 bases from J; bases unmatched to any gene: 5. There are 14 residues in the CDR3. Germline loops: CDR1 SGHAT, CDR2 FQNNGV. This chain's CDR3 is CASSLSGGSNEQFF. CDR3 bases: TGTGCCAGCAGCCTTAGCGGGGGCAGCAATGAGCAGTTCTTC.

This sequence joins TRBV5-5 and TRBJ2-7; the D call may be TRBD1 or TRBD2 (5 bases each). Germline lookup yields CDR1 SGHKS and CDR2 YYEKEE (reference sequence). The V and J ends lost 3 bases and 2 bases respectively, with 12 bases between them. The CDR3 has 14 residues. CDR3: CASSYSTGPYEQYF. In DNA form, the CDR3 reads TGTGCCAGCAGCTACTCGACGGGGCCCTACGAGCAGTACTTC.

CDR3 loop: CASSLATGGGYTF. The CDR3 nucleotides read TGTGCCAGCAGCTTGGCGACAGGGGGGGGCTACACCTTC. The V and J genes are TRBV5-4 and TRBJ1-2; the match to TRBD1 covers 9 bases. CDR1 is SGHNT, CDR2 YYREEE, per germline (reference sequence). Losses at the gene ends were 0 bases for V and 8 bases for J; bases not matched to a gene: 2. CDR3 length: 13 residues.

This sequence joins TRBV6-4 and TRBJ2-2, with TRBD1 matching 7 bases. The CDR3 is made up of 13 amino acids. In germline, CDR1 is MRHNA, CDR2 SNTAGT. The trim removed 2 bases at V and 6 bases at J, leaving 0 bases unmatched. In DNA, the CDR3 is TGTGCCAGCAGTGACCAGGGGGCCGGGGAGCTGTTTTTT. Encoded protein: CASSDQGAGELFF.

The gene calls are TRBV11-2 and TRBJ2-5; D gene unclear. The V end lost 5 bases, the J end lost 2 bases, and 3 bases lay between the germline ends. The germline V gene encodes CDR1 SGHAT and CDR2 FQNNGV. CDR3 size: 11 residues. The CDR3, as DNA: TGTGCCAGCAGCGAGCAAGAGACCCAGTACTTC. It encodes CASSEQETQYF.

The V gene is TRBV14, the J gene TRBJ2-3; D is uncertain. Trimming stripped 8 bases from V and 6 bases from J, with 15 bases between. Germline V gene lookup returns CDR1 SGHDN and CDR2 FVKESK. The CDR3 has 13 amino acids. The CDR3 here is CASRRTTTDTQYF. The CDR3 region has the DNA TGTGCCAGCCGAAGAACAACCACCGATACGCAGTATTTT.

The gene calls are TRBV15 and TRBJ2-5; perhaps TRBD1 as D (5 bases). The CDR3 has 16 amino acids. V was pared by 2 bases and J by 2 bases, with 15 bases between. Germline values: CDR1 LNHNV, CDR2 YYDKDF (reference sequence). CDR3 DNA: TGTGCCACCAGCAGAATACGACAGATGGCACAAGAGACCCAGTACTTC. Protein sequence: CATSRIRQMAQETQYF.

The chain uses TRBV11-3 and TRBJ2-1; D perhaps matches TRBD2 (6 bases). The CDR3 covers 15 residues. V lost 3 bases, J lost 4 bases, and 13 bases lay in between. Germline V CDR1 and CDR2: SGHNT, YENEEA. The CDR3 DNA reads TGTGCCAGCAGCTTGGGCGGGACCCAATACAATGAGCAGTTCTTC. This sequence encodes CASSLGGTQYNEQFF.